This T cell receptor beta chain was documented in a study of T cells in localized non-small cell lung cancer. Broader study findings: When the top 100 tumor clones were examined, a median approximately 57 of them also appeared in the adjacent lung, which was paired and uninvolved. Highest T cell clonality was seen in uninvolved adjacent lung, surpassing that measured in tumor. Patients showing higher blood T cell density tended to see longer overall survival.

This clone showed up just once. Its specificity is unknown. This CDR3 has 12 residues. V was pared by 4 bases and J by 7 bases, with 6 bases of the junction left unmatched. From germline, CDR1 is SQVTM and CDR2 ANQGSEA. Data came from immunoSEQ multiplex PCR; TCRdb stores just in-frame clones and leaves some out. The sample has approximately 34,000 clones, 90% to 95% seen once. The sequence was collected from a female donor over 55 with stage I lung adenocarcinoma. The chain links TRBV29-1 to TRBJ1-1; 7 nucleotides line up with TRBD1. Sequencing was performed on peripheral blood, taken before any cancer treatment. The CDR3 DNA is TGCAGCGTTGTAAGGGGGCGAATTGAAGCTTTCTTT. Residues: CSVVRGRIEAFF.